Listed below are T cell receptor beta chains from one sample, sequenced in a study of beta chain features in type 1 diabetes. The repertoire was sequenced with immunoSEQ multiplex PCR; TCRdb's copy has only in-frame clones and lacks some. The sample comprises hundreds of thousands of clones, approximately 12% of which are singletons, and around 0.015% rests with the top ten. The sequenced sample consisted of naive CD4+ T cells from blood. The receptors stem from a man between 18 and 29 years old in good health. CDR3s include the opening cysteine and the closing phenylalanine or tryptophan. The D gene is left open where the match is weak. Some rows mark clone size as missing; the rest say once, few, many or name a class of expanded clone.

TRBV6-6	NA	NA	TRBJ1-2	TGTGCCAGCAGTTACTCTAGGGGATCCCATTCTCTAGACACCTTC	CASSYSRGSHSLDTF
TRBV6-6	NA	NA	TRBJ2-7	TGTGCCAGCAGTTACGGCAATCACGGGGGCTACGAGCAGTACTTC	CASSYGNHGGYEQYF
TRBV7-2	few	NA	TRBJ1-1	TGTGCCAGCAGCTTAGCGAGTGCTAACACTGAAGCTTTCTTT	CASSLASANTEAFF
TRBV7-9	few	NA	TRBJ1-1	TGTGCCAGCAGCTCGCGACAGAATACTGAAGCTTTCTTT	CASSSRQNTEAFF
TRBV4-1	few	NA	TRBJ1-1	TGCGCCAGCAGCCAACCCCTGGGCAGGAACACTGAAGCTTTCTTT	CASSQPLGRNTEAFF
TRBV4-2	NA	TRBD1	TRBJ1-2	TGTGCCAGCAGCCAAGTGGTTGACAGGGACTATGGCTACACCTTC	CASSQVVDRDYGYTF
TRBV7-2	few	NA	TRBJ2-7	TGTGCCAGCAGCTCCCAGGGGTACGAGCAGTACTTC	CASSSQGYEQYF
TRBV7-3	few	NA	TRBJ1-1	TGTGCCAGCCGTCGGGGGACGAACACTGAAGCTTTCTTT	CASRRGTNTEAFF
TRBV27	NA	TRBD1	TRBJ1-2	TGTGCCAGCAGTTTTTCACAGGGGGGCTATGGCTACACCTTC	CASSFSQGGYGYTF
TRBV9	NA	TRBD2	TRBJ2-5	TGTGCCAGCAGCGTAGGTTTGTCAGCGGGGGAGACCCAGTACTTC	CASSVGLSAGETQYF
TRBV6-5	few	TRBD2	TRBJ2-3	TGTGCCAGCAAAACTAGCGGGGGGTCAGATACGCAGTATTTT	CASKTSGGSDTQYF
TRBV4-3	many	NA	TRBJ1-6	TGCGCCAGCAGCCAAGATGGGGGGGTACGTTCACCCCTCCACTTT	CASSQDGGVRSPLHF
TRBV9	few	NA	TRBJ2-1	TGTGCCAGCAGCGTAGCCAGGGTAAGCATCAATGAGCAGTTCTTC	CASSVARVSINEQFF
TRBV7-8	few	TRBD1	TRBJ1-1	TGTGCCAGCAGCTCGGACAGGGGGCCGAACACTGAAGCTTTCTTT	CASSSDRGPNTEAFF
TRBV30	NA	TRBD2	TRBJ2-2	TGTGCCTCTTCCAGGCTAGCGGACACCGGGGAGCTGTTTTTT	CASSRLADTGELFF
TRBV7-3	few	TRBD2	TRBJ2-1	TGTGCCAGCAGCCGTAGCGGGAGCTCCTACAATGAGCAGTTCTTC	CASSRSGSSYNEQFF
TRBV4-3	NA	TRBD2	TRBJ2-4	TGCGCCAGCAGCCAAGATTTTCCAGCGGGGTTGGGCAAAAACATTCAGTACTTC	CASSQDFPAGLGKNIQYF
TRBV5-4	few	TRBD1	TRBJ1-4	TGTGCCAGCAGCCGACAGGGTACTAATGAAAAACTGTTTTTT	CASSRQGTNEKLFF
TRBV4-2	few	NA	TRBJ2-3	TGTGCCAGCAGCCAAGTAGGGAGCGGGCCCGACACAGATACGCAGTATTTT	CASSQVGSGPDTDTQYF
TRBV5-1	NA	NA	TRBJ2-7	TGCGCCAGCAGCTTGCGACAGACAGGCTACGAGCAGTACTTC	CASSLRQTGYEQYF
TRBV11-2	few	TRBD1	TRBJ2-3	TGTGCCAGCCTCAGGGGGCTAGGCACAGATACGCAGTATTTT	CASLRGLGTDTQYF
TRBV4-2	NA	NA	TRBJ1-2	TGTGCCAGCAGCCAAGTAGGTGGACAGCGACTTCCTAACTATGGCTACACCTTC	CASSQVGGQRLPNYGYTF
TRBV7-3	NA	TRBD1	TRBJ2-2	TGTGCCAGCAGCCTACAGGGGGCGAACACCGGGGAGCTGTTTTTT	CASSLQGANTGELFF
TRBV29-1	few	NA	TRBJ2-7	TGCAGCGCAAGATCAGGGAACTACGAGCAGTACTTC	CSARSGNYEQYF
TRBV28	few	TRBD2	TRBJ2-7	TGTGCCAGCAGTTTTCTAGCGGGCACCTACGAGCAGTACTTC	CASSFLAGTYEQYF